Listed below are T cell receptor beta chains from one sample, sequenced in a study of T cell responses to AZD1222 COVID-19 vaccine. Only in-frame clones appear in the TCRdb table, and some are missing; sequencing was by immunoSEQ multiplex PCR. In the table there are about 140,000 clones, roughly 88% of which are singletons. The sequenced sample was peripheral blood, obtained 28 days after the second AZD1222 dose. The source of these receptors is an adult who received the AZD1222 COVID-19 vaccine. Each CDR3 is given with its conserved first and last residue. A D gene is named only where the DNA matches it firmly. Clone size is stated in some rows and not others, as once, few, many or a class when expanded.

V: TRBV3-1/TRBV3-2
size: NA
D: NA
J: TRBJ1-6
length: 15
DNA: TGTGCCAGCACCAACGGACAGACTTATAATTCACCCCTCCACTTT
CDR3: CASTNGQTYNSPLHF

V: TRBV5-8
size: NA
D: TRBD2
J: TRBJ2-2
length: 15
DNA: TGTGCCAGCAGCTTTCTAGCGGGGGCAACCGGGGAGCTGTTTTTT
CDR3: CASSFLAGATGELFF

V: TRBV28
size: NA
D: NA
J: TRBJ1-5
length: 16
DNA: TGTGCCAGCAGTTCGCCCCCACAGGATAGCAATCAGCCCCAGCATTTT
CDR3: CASSSPPQDSNQPQHF

V: TRBV9
size: NA
D: NA
J: TRBJ2-3
length: 17
DNA: TGTGCCAGCAGCGTAGACGCAGGCGGAACTAGCACAGATACGCAGTATTTT
CDR3: CASSVDAGGTSTDTQYF

V: TRBV3-1/TRBV3-2
size: NA
D: TRBD1
J: TRBJ2-7
length: 12
DNA: TGTGCCAGCAGCCAAAGGGGGCTCGAGCAGTACTTC
CDR3: CASSQRGLEQYF

V: TRBV30
size: NA
D: TRBD1
J: TRBJ1-5
length: 15
DNA: TGTGCCTGGAGCCAGGGACAGGGTAGCAATCAGCCCCAGCATTTT
CDR3: CAWSQGQGSNQPQHF

V: TRBV29-1
size: once
D: NA
J: TRBJ2-5
length: 13
DNA: TGCAGCGGTTCGGGTGGGCTACAGAAAACCCAGTACTTC
CDR3: CSGSGGLQKTQYF

V: TRBV28
size: NA
D: NA
J: TRBJ2-7
length: 10
DNA: TGTGCCACATCACAGAACGAGCAGTACTTC
CDR3: CATSQNEQYF

V: TRBV7-9
size: NA
D: TRBD1
J: TRBJ1-1
length: 16
DNA: TGTGCCAGCAGCCCACCCTTGACAGGGGGGGATATGAAAGCTTTCTTT
CDR3: CASSPPLTGGDMKAFF

V: TRBV27
size: NA
D: TRBD1
J: TRBJ1-2
length: 13
DNA: TGTGCCAGCAGTTTACAGGGGGCAGGAGGCTACACCTTC
CDR3: CASSLQGAGGYTF

V: TRBV18
size: few
D: NA
J: TRBJ1-3
length: 17
DNA: TGTGCCAGCTCACCACCGGGAAGGGCAGTCTCTGGAAACACCATATATTTT
CDR3: CASSPPGRAVSGNTIYF

V: TRBV4-2
size: NA
D: TRBD1
J: TRBJ2-1
length: 17
DNA: TGTGCCAGCAGCCAAGACCCGGGACAGAGCTCCTACAATGAGCAGTTCTTC
CDR3: CASSQDPGQSSYNEQFF

V: TRBV9
size: NA
D: TRBD2
J: TRBJ2-1
length: 15
DNA: TGTGCCAGCAGCGTACTAGCGGGAGGGGGCAATGAGCAGTTCTTC
CDR3: CASSVLAGGGNEQFF

V: TRBV29-1
size: NA
D: NA
J: TRBJ1-4
length: 15
DNA: TGCAGCGTTGCCCCTAATCGGGGTCTACCCTGGAAACTGTTTTTT
CDR3: CSVAPNRGLPWKLFF

V: TRBV7-2
size: NA
D: TRBD1
J: TRBJ1-1
length: 18
DNA: TGTGCCAGCACCATTAGGGGTTTAAGGACAGGGTTAGACACTGAAGCTTTCTTT
CDR3: CASTIRGLRTGLDTEAFF

V: TRBV19
size: NA
D: TRBD1
J: TRBJ1-1
length: 17
DNA: TGTGCCAGTAGCATGGATAGATTGGGACAGCAGAACACTGAAGCTTTCTTT
CDR3: CASSMDRLGQQNTEAFF

V: TRBV6-5
size: NA
D: NA
J: TRBJ1-6
length: 15
DNA: TGTGCCAGCGGAGAGTTGTGGCTCTATAATTCACCCCTCCACTTT
CDR3: CASGELWLYNSPLHF

V: TRBV28
size: NA
D: NA
J: TRBJ2-5
length: 17
DNA: TGTGCCAGCAGGCTAGCCGAAGATGGAGGTCAGCACCGGACCCAGTACTTC
CDR3: CASRLAEDGGQHRTQYF

V: TRBV6-5
size: NA
D: TRBD1
J: TRBJ1-3
length: 15
DNA: TGTGCCAGCAGTCACAGGGGGATTGGTGGAAACACCATATATTTT
CDR3: CASSHRGIGGNTIYF

V: TRBV24-1
size: NA
D: NA
J: TRBJ1-6
length: 15
DNA: TGTGCCACCAGTGATTCGGGGGCATATAATTCACCCCTCCACTTT
CDR3: CATSDSGAYNSPLHF

V: TRBV4-1
size: once
D: TRBD1
J: TRBJ1-2
length: 15
DNA: TGCGCCAGCAGCCCGACAGGGAGGTCCAACTATGGCTACACCTTC
CDR3: CASSPTGRSNYGYTF

V: TRBV28
size: NA
D: NA
J: TRBJ1-5
length: 13
DNA: TGTGCCAGCAGTTACCTTCGCAATCAGCCCCAGCATTTT
CDR3: CASSYLRNQPQHF

V: TRBV7-3
size: NA
D: NA
J: TRBJ1-2
length: 15
DNA: TGTGCCAGCAGCTTATACCCAGACAGCTACTATGGCTACACCTTC
CDR3: CASSLYPDSYYGYTF

V: TRBV19
size: NA
D: TRBD1
J: TRBJ1-5
length: 16
DNA: TGTGCCAGTAGCCGGGACAGGGGGCTAAGGGATCAGCCCCAGCATTTT
CDR3: CASSRDRGLRDQPQHF

V: TRBV28
size: NA
D: NA
J: TRBJ1-2
length: 12
DNA: TGTGCCAGCAGGGGGCAGGTCTATGGCTACACCTTC
CDR3: CASRGQVYGYTF

V: TRBV29-1
size: NA
D: NA
J: TRBJ2-1
length: 17
DNA: TGCAGCGTTGAAGGTCAAGCCGGGGGCGGCTCCTACAATGAGCAGTTCTTC
CDR3: CSVEGQAGGGSYNEQFF

V: TRBV6-5
size: NA
D: TRBD2
J: TRBJ2-1
length: 15
DNA: TGTGCCAGCAGTCCTCTAGCGGGCCGGCACAATGAGCAGTTCTTC
CDR3: CASSPLAGRHNEQFF

V: TRBV6-6
size: NA
D: NA
J: TRBJ1-1
length: 13
DNA: TGTGCCAGCTCAACAGGGATCGTCACTGAAGCTTTCTTT
CDR3: CASSTGIVTEAFF

V: TRBV2
size: NA
D: NA
J: TRBJ2-2
length: 15
DNA: TGTGCCAGCAGTGAAGAGTACACGAACACCGGGGAGCTGTTTTTT
CDR3: CASSEEYTNTGELFF

V: TRBV30
size: NA
D: NA
J: TRBJ1-1
length: 14
DNA: TGTGCCTGGAGTGTTGGGATAATGAACACTGAAGCTTTCTTT
CDR3: CAWSVGIMNTEAFF

V: TRBV5-1
size: NA
D: NA
J: TRBJ1-2
length: 13
DNA: TGCGCCAGCAGCTTGCCTCAGAACTATGGCTACACCTTC
CDR3: CASSLPQNYGYTF

V: TRBV5-1
size: NA
D: NA
J: TRBJ1-1
length: 13
DNA: TGCGCCAGCATCGGGTCGATGAACACTGAAGCTTTCTTT
CDR3: CASIGSMNTEAFF

V: TRBV28
size: NA
D: TRBD1
J: TRBJ1-2
length: 14
DNA: TGTGCCAGTAATACGGGACAGGGAGGATATGGCTACACCTTC
CDR3: CASNTGQGGYGYTF

V: TRBV19
size: NA
D: NA
J: TRBJ1-4
length: 13
DNA: TGTGCCAGTAGTGATCCCGAGAGTGAAAAACTGTTTTTT
CDR3: CASSDPESEKLFF

V: TRBV24-1
size: NA
D: TRBD2
J: TRBJ2-5
length: 14
DNA: TGTGCCACCGCCCAGGAGGGGAGGGAAGAGACCCAGTACTTC
CDR3: CATAQEGREETQYF

V: TRBV2
size: NA
D: NA
J: TRBJ1-2
length: 13
DNA: TGTGCCAGCAGCCAATCCAGCTCTGCCCGAATAACCTTC
CDR3: CASSQSSSARITF

V: TRBV6-5
size: NA
D: NA
J: TRBJ2-2
length: 15
DNA: TGTGCCAGCAGACCCCAAGACAGGAGGACCGGGGAGCTGTTTTTT
CDR3: CASRPQDRRTGELFF

V: TRBV27
size: NA
D: NA
J: TRBJ1-1
length: 14
DNA: TGTGCCAGCAGTTTAATGGGGGCGGGGACTGAAGCTTTCTTT
CDR3: CASSLMGAGTEAFF

V: TRBV20-1
size: NA
D: NA
J: TRBJ1-2
length: 8
DNA: TGCAGTGACTATGGCTACACCTTC
CDR3: CSDYGYTF

V: TRBV10-3
size: NA
D: NA
J: TRBJ2-5
length: 15
DNA: TGTGCCATCAGTATATTACTAGACGGCTCCGAGACCCAGTACTTC
CDR3: CAISILLDGSETQYF

V: TRBV19
size: many
D: NA
J: TRBJ1-5
length: 12
DNA: TGTGCTTCAGGCTATAGCAATCAGCCCCAGCATTTT
CDR3: CASGYSNQPQHF

V: TRBV3-1/TRBV3-2
size: NA
D: TRBD2
J: TRBJ2-3
length: 18
DNA: TGTGCCAGCAGCCAAGATCTGGATACGGGGGGAATCACAGATACGCAGTATTTT
CDR3: CASSQDLDTGGITDTQYF

V: TRBV5-1
size: NA
D: TRBD1
J: TRBJ1-2
length: 15
DNA: TGCGCCAGCAGCATCCGGTCACAGGGGGCCTATGGCTACACCTTC
CDR3: CASSIRSQGAYGYTF

V: TRBV5-1
size: NA
D: TRBD1
J: TRBJ2-3
length: 18
DNA: TGCGCCAGCAGCTTGGTCAGGTTCGACACAGGGGTAACAGATACGCAGTATTTT
CDR3: CASSLVRFDTGVTDTQYF

V: TRBV5-1
size: NA
D: NA
J: TRBJ1-5
length: 16
DNA: TGCGCCAGCAGCACTGGACTTGATAATGGCAATCAGCCCCAGCATTTT
CDR3: CASSTGLDNGNQPQHF

V: TRBV27
size: NA
D: NA
J: TRBJ2-1
length: 15
DNA: TGTGCCAGCAGTTTGGCGCTGAACCTATACAATGAGCAGTTCTTC
CDR3: CASSLALNLYNEQFF

V: TRBV28
size: NA
D: TRBD1
J: TRBJ1-2
length: 15
DNA: TGTGCCAGCAGTCCCACGATCGACAGGGCCTATGGCTACACCTTC
CDR3: CASSPTIDRAYGYTF

V: TRBV6-1
size: NA
D: TRBD1
J: TRBJ1-2
length: 15
DNA: TGTGCCAGCAGTGAACGGACAGGGTCGATCTATGGCTACACCTTC
CDR3: CASSERTGSIYGYTF

V: TRBV5-4
size: NA
D: NA
J: TRBJ2-1
length: 11
DNA: TGTGCCAGCAGCTTTGGAGGTGAGCAGTTCTTC
CDR3: CASSFGGEQFF

V: TRBV27
size: NA
D: NA
J: TRBJ2-2
length: 17
DNA: TGTGCCAGCAGTTTAGAGGTTTGGGCAGCGAACACCGGGGAGCTGTTTTTT
CDR3: CASSLEVWAANTGELFF

V: TRBV5-1
size: NA
D: TRBD1
J: TRBJ1-1
length: 16
DNA: TGCGCCAGCAGCTCCAGATTGACAGGGGGACACACTGAAGCTTTCTTT
CDR3: CASSSRLTGGHTEAFF

V: TRBV7-2
size: NA
D: NA
J: TRBJ1-1
length: 14
DNA: TGTGCCAGCAGCTTAGAGGGAGTGGGGACTGAAGCTTTCTTT
CDR3: CASSLEGVGTEAFF

V: TRBV12-3/TRBV12-4
size: NA
D: TRBD1
J: TRBJ2-7
length: 13
DNA: TGTGCCAGCAGTCTCCAACAGGGGGGCGAGCAGTACTTC
CDR3: CASSLQQGGEQYF

V: TRBV14
size: NA
D: NA
J: TRBJ2-7
length: 16
DNA: TGTGCCAGCAGCCCACAAAAACAGGGCTGGCGTCACGAGCAGTACTTC
CDR3: CASSPQKQGWRHEQYF

V: TRBV6-6
size: NA
D: NA
J: TRBJ1-2
length: 14
DNA: TGTGCCAGCAGTTCGTCCTCTGCGGAACGAGGCTACACCTTC
CDR3: CASSSSSAERGYTF

V: TRBV7-3
size: NA
D: TRBD2
J: TRBJ2-7
length: 15
DNA: TGTGCCAGCAGCTTTGGACTAGCGGGAGCGGACGAGCAGTACTTC
CDR3: CASSFGLAGADEQYF

V: TRBV13
size: NA
D: NA
J: TRBJ2-7
length: 15
DNA: TGTGCCAGCAGCTTAAAAGCGGATACGGTATACGAGCAGTACTTC
CDR3: CASSLKADTVYEQYF

V: TRBV28
size: NA
D: TRBD2
J: TRBJ2-1
length: 14
DNA: TGTGCCAGCAGCACGGCGGGGGCCTACAATGAGCAGTTCTTC
CDR3: CASSTAGAYNEQFF

V: TRBV2
size: NA
D: TRBD1
J: TRBJ1-5
length: 14
DNA: TGTGCCAGCAGGGGGGACAGGGGGATTCAGCCCCAGCATTTT
CDR3: CASRGDRGIQPQHF